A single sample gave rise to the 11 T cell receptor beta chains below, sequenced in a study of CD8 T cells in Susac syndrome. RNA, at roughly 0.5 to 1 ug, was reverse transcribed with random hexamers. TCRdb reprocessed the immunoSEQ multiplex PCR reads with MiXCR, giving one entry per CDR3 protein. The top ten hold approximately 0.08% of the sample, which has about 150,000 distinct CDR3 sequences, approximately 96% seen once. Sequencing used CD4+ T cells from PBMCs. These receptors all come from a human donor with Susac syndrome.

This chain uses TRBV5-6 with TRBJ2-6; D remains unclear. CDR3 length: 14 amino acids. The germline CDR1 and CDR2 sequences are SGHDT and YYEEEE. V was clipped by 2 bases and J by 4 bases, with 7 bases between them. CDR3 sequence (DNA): TGTGCCAGCAGCTTTACTGGGGGGGCCAACGTCCTGACTTTC. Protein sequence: CASSFTGGANVLTF.

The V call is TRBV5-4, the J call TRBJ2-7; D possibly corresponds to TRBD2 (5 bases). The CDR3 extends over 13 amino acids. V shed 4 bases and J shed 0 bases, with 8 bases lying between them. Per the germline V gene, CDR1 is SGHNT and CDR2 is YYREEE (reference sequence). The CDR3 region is CASSPSYSYEQYF. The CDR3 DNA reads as TGTGCCAGCAGCCCTAGCTACTCCTACGAGCAGTACTTC.

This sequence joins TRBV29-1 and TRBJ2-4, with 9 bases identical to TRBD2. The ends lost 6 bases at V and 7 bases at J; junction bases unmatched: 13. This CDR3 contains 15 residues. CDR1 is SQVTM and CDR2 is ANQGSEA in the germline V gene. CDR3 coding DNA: TGCAGCGTGGGCCAGGGACTAGCAATGTCTAACATTCAGTACTTC. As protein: CSVGQGLAMSNIQYF. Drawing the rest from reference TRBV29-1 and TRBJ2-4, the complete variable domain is SAVISQKPSRDICQRGTSLTIQCQVDSQVTMMFWYRQQPGQSLTLIATANQGSEATYESGFVIDKFPISRPNLTFSTLTVSNMSPEDSSIYLCSVGQGLAMSNIQYFGAGTRLSVL.

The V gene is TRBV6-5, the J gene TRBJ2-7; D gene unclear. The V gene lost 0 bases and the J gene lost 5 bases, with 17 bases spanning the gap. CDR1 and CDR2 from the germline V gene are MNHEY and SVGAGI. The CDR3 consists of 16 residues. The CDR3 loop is CASSYSSRTARHEQYF. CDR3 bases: TGTGCCAGCAGTTACTCTTCCCGGACCGCTCGCCACGAGCAGTACTTC.

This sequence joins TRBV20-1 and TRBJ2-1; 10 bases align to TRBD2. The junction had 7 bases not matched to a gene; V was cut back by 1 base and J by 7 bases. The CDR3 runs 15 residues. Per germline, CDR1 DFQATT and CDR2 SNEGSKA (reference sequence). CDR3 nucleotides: TGCAGTGCTAGAGTAAATAGCGGGGGGAGAAATGAGCAGTTCTTC. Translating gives CSARVNSGGRNEQFF.

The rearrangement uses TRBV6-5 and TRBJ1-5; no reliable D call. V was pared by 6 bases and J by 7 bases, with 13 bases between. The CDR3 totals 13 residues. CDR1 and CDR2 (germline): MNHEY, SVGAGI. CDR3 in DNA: TGTGCCAGCAGCTCACAGTCAGGCCAGCCCCAGCATTTT. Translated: CASSSQSGQPQHF.

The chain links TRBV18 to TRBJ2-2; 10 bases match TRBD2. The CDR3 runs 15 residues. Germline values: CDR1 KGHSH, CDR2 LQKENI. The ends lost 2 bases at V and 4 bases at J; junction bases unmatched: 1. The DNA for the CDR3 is TGTGCCAGCTCACCAAGACTAGCGGGCACCGGGGAGCTGTTTTTT. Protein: CASSPRLAGTGELFF.

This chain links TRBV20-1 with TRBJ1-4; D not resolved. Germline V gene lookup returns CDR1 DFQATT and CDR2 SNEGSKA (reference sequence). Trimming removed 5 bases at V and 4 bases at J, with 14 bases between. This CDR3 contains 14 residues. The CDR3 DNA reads TGCAGTGCTGGGCAGACGAGGTATAATGAAAAACTGTTTTTT. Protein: CSAGQTRYNEKLFF.

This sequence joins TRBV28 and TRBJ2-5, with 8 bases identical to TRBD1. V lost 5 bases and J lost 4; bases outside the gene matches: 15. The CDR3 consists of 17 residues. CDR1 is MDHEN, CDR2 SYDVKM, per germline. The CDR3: CASSTSRRGREGETQYF. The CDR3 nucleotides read TGTGCCAGCAGTACATCCCGCAGGGGGCGCGAGGGAGAGACCCAGTACTTC.

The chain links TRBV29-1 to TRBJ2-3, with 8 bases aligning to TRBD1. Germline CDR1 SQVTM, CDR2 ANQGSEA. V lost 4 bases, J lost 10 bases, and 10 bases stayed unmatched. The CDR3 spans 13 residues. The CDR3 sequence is CSVGQGARDPQYF. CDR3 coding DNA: TGCAGCGTTGGGCAGGGGGCGCGGGATCCGCAGTATTTT.

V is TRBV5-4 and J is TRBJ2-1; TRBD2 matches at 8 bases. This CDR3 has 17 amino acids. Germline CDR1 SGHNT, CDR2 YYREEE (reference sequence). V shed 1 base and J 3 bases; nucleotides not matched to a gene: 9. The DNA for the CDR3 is TGTGCCAGCAGCTTGAGGGTAAGGCTAGCGGGCTACAATGAGCAGTTCTTC. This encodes CASSLRVRLAGYNEQFF.